These T cell receptor beta chains were read from a single sample in a study of blood T cells in healthy people across ages. Each CDR3 protein gets one entry after TCRdb re-called the 5' RACE reads with MiXCR. The table records around 1.7 million distinct CDR3 sequences, under 30% of them present only once. Sequenced sample: blood. The receptors derive from a woman in her thirties in good health. CDR3s include the opening cysteine and the closing phenylalanine or tryptophan. Fields, in order: CDR3 protein, CDR3 DNA, clone size, J gene, D gene, V gene. A D gene is named only where the DNA matches it firmly. Not every row has a clone size; where given, it reads once, few, many or a size class.

CASSFKPFSTDTQYF	TGTGCCAGCAGTTTTAAGCCATTTAGCACAGATACGCAGTATTTT	.	TRBJ2-3	.	TRBV12-3/TRBV12-4
CASRPSWGEQRGETQYF	TGTGCCAGCAGACCCTCGTGGGGTGAACAGAGAGGAGAGACCCAGTACTTC	few	TRBJ2-5	.	TRBV6-6
CSARTGLTSYEQYF	TGCAGTGCCAGGACTGGCCTAACCTCTTACGAGCAGTACTTC	many	TRBJ2-7	.	TRBV20-1
CSVGTFKDTQYF	TGCAGCGTAGGGACATTCAAAGATACGCAGTATTTT	.	TRBJ2-3	.	TRBV29-1
CASSSLVSTDTEYF	TGTGCCAGCAGTTCGCTTGTTAGCACAGATACGGAGTATTTT	.	TRBJ2-3	.	TRBV12-3/TRBV12-4
CASSPTGGRSTQYF	TGTGCCAGCAGTCCGACAGGGGGGCGATCAACGCAGTATTTT	few	TRBJ2-3	TRBD1	TRBV6-2/TRBV6-3
CASSLLAELAKNIQYF	TGTGCCAGCAGCTTATTGGCGGAACTAGCCAAAAACATTCAGTACTTC	many	TRBJ2-4	.	TRBV7-8
CASSPPASGVRNEQFF	TGTGCCAGCAGTCCCCCGGCTAGCGGGGTAAGGAATGAGCAGTTCTTC	few	TRBJ2-1	TRBD2	TRBV6-5
CASSPRRDLVTDTQYF	TGTGCCAGCAGCCCGCGACGGGACCTAGTTACAGATACGCAGTATTTT	.	TRBJ2-3	.	TRBV13
CATRKHSTDTQYF	TGTGCCACCAGGAAGCATAGCACAGATACGCAGTATTTT	.	TRBJ2-3	.	TRBV24-1
CASSAQGGGLYGYTF	TGTGCCAGCAGCGCTCAGGGGGGGGGCCTCTATGGCTACACCTTC	.	TRBJ1-2	TRBD1	TRBV9
CASSRLAGGPGDTQYF	TGTGCCAGCAGTCGACTAGCGGGAGGACCGGGGGATACGCAGTATTTT	few	TRBJ2-3	TRBD2	TRBV7-2
CASSPWDRENSPLHF	TGTGCCAGCAGTCCCTGGGACAGGGAGAATTCACCCCTCCACTTT	.	TRBJ1-6	TRBD1	TRBV12-3/TRBV12-4
CASSQDPQGAVEKLFF	TGCGCCAGCAGCCAAGATCCGCAGGGGGCGGTTGAAAAACTGTTTTTT	few	TRBJ1-4	TRBD1	TRBV4-3
CASSSSRGLGGYTF	TGTGCCAGCAGCTCCTCCAGGGGACTCGGTGGCTACACCTTC	.	TRBJ1-2	.	TRBV12-3/TRBV12-4
CASSNILTNQPQHF	TGTGCCAGCAGTAACATACTCACCAATCAGCCCCAGCATTTT	.	TRBJ1-5	.	TRBV6-2/TRBV6-3
CSAIPAVNEKLFF	TGCAGTGCTATTCCCGCGGTGAATGAAAAACTGTTTTTT	.	TRBJ1-4	.	TRBV20-1
CASSFSGDSGYNEQFF	TGTGCCAGCAGCTTCTCCGGGGACTCCGGTTACAATGAGCAGTTCTTC	.	TRBJ2-1	.	TRBV5-6
CASRDRSGGYTF	TGTGCCAGCAGAGACAGATCTGGTGGCTACACCTTC	.	TRBJ1-2	.	TRBV6-1
CASRGQGSNQPQHF	TGTGCCAGCAGGGGACAGGGAAGCAATCAGCCCCAGCATTTT	.	TRBJ1-5	TRBD1	TRBV7-2
CSALAGVNDEQYF	TGCAGTGCTCTAGCGGGAGTTAACGATGAGCAGTACTTC	few	TRBJ2-4	TRBD2	TRBV20-1
CASRPSGTGNHEQYF	TGTGCCAGCAGACCGTCCGGGACAGGGAACCACGAGCAGTACTTC	.	TRBJ2-7	TRBD1	TRBV28
CASSSLLAGVRAYEQYF	TGTGCCAGCAGCTCCCTTCTAGCGGGAGTAAGGGCCTACGAGCAGTACTTC	.	TRBJ2-7	TRBD2	TRBV11-2
CASSRTGGGDEQYF	TGCGCCAGCAGCCGGACAGGGGGCGGGGACGAGCAGTACTTC	many	TRBJ2-7	TRBD1	TRBV5-1
CASSLEGQGYGYTF	TGCGCCAGCAGCTTGGAGGGACAGGGTTATGGCTACACCTTC	many	TRBJ1-2	TRBD1	TRBV5-1
CASSFSGTGSGEQYF	TGCGCCAGCAGCTTTTCCGGGACAGGGTCCGGCGAGCAGTACTTC	few	TRBJ2-7	TRBD1	TRBV5-1
CASRPSGQNTYEQYF	TGTGCCAGCAGGCCTAGCGGCCAAAACACCTACGAGCAGTACTTC	.	TRBJ2-7	TRBD2	TRBV6-2/TRBV6-3
CASSLEGTLYQETQYF	TGTGCCAGCAGCTTAGAAGGGACACTCTACCAAGAGACCCAGTACTTC	many	TRBJ2-5	.	TRBV11-2
CASRQTRDLNSPLHF	TGTGCCAGCAGGCAAACTCGGGACTTAAATTCACCCCTCCACTTT	few	TRBJ1-6	.	TRBV25-1
CASSAGDLAGGNNQSQHF	TGTGCCAGCAGCGCGGGGGACCTGGCTGGTGGTAACAATCAGTCCCAGCATTTT	.	TRBJ1-5	.	TRBV9
CASSQAYLNNEQFF	TGCGCCAGCAGCCAAGCTTACCTAAACAATGAGCAGTTCTTC	.	TRBJ2-1	.	TRBV4-3
CASSLLLGGPVNAEAFF	TGCGCCAGCAGCTTACTCTTGGGGGGGCCGGTGAACGCTGAAGCTTTCTTT	.	TRBJ1-1	.	TRBV5-1
CASSLTSLNTDTQYF	TGTGCCAGCAGCTTAACGTCGTTAAACACAGATACGCAGTATTTT	few	TRBJ2-3	.	TRBV7-3
CSVNLPSGDTQYF	TGCAGCGTTAACCTGCCCAGTGGGGATACGCAGTATTTT	many	TRBJ2-3	.	TRBV29-1
CASLSGANVLTF	TGTGCCAGCTTATCTGGGGCCAACGTCCTGACTTTC	many	TRBJ2-6	.	TRBV2
CASSSSYNSPLHF	TGTGCCAGCAGTTCCAGTTATAATTCACCCCTCCACTTT	many	TRBJ1-6	.	TRBV12-3/TRBV12-4
CAINDLAGGPHEQYF	TGTGCCATCAACGACTTAGCGGGAGGGCCTCACGAGCAGTACTTC	.	TRBJ2-7	TRBD2	TRBV10-3
CASRTAGRMNTEAFF	TGTGCCAGCAGGACCGCGGGCAGAATGAACACTGAAGCTTTCTTT	.	TRBJ1-1	.	TRBV28
CASSVAGRSYEQYF	TGTGCCAGCAGCGTAGCGGGCCGCTCCTACGAGCAGTACTTC	many	TRBJ2-7	.	TRBV9
CASSQVAGGFEQYF	TGCGCCAGCAGCCAAGTAGCGGGAGGATTCGAGCAGTACTTC	.	TRBJ2-7	TRBD2	TRBV4-3
CASSAHTSGRLPYEQYF	TGTGCCAGCAGCGCCCATACTAGCGGGAGGCTCCCCTACGAGCAGTACTTC	few	TRBJ2-7	TRBD2	TRBV9
CAWSGVGVGTDTQYF	TGTGCCTGGAGTGGGGTTGGCGTGGGCACAGATACGCAGTATTTT	few	TRBJ2-3	.	TRBV30
CASSSWTTNTDTQYF	TGTGCCAGCAGCTCGTGGACGACCAACACAGATACGCAGTATTTT	many	TRBJ2-3	.	TRBV7-9
CSASRETTNEKLFF	TGCAGTGCTTCAAGAGAAACGACTAATGAAAAACTGTTTTTT	few	TRBJ1-4	.	TRBV20-1
CASSYGGGDGYTF	TGTGCCAGCAGCTACGGAGGGGGCGATGGCTACACCTTC	.	TRBJ1-2	TRBD1	TRBV11-1